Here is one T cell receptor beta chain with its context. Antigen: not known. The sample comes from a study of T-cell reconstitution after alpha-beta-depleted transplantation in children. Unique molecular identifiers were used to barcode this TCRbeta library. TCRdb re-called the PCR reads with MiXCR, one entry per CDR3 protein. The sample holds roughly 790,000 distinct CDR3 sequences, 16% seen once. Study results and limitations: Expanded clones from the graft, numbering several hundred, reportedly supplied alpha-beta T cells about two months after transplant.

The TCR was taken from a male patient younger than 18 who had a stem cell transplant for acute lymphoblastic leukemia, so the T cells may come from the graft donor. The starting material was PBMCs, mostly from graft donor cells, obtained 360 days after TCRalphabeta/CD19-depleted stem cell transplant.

The CDR3 DNA reads as TGTGCCAGCAGCCAGCGGGGGCGCGGAGATACGCAGTATTTT. Its protein is CASSQRGRGDTQYF. The V and J genes are TRBV3-1 and TRBJ2-3, with D possibly TRBD2 on 7 matching bases. The V end lost 3 bases, the J end lost 5 bases, and 12 bases lay between the germline ends. CDR3 length: 14 amino acids. Per germline, CDR1 LGHDT and CDR2 YNNKEL (reference sequence).